What follows is one TCR beta chain and its context. Antigen unknown. The data are from a study of identifying expanded T cells in peripheral blood. Produced via immunoSEQ multiplex PCR; TCRdb's table is partial and in-frame only. The profile covers under 100,000 clones, with over 85% appearing a single time and roughly 7% taken by the ten largest. General study results and limits: Differentially abundant clones: about 1.2 between replicates, 15 to 17 at roughly 2 weeks, 19 to 20 at four. Variance in clone template counts between two-week samples significantly increased with total template count across all healthy donors.

The V gene end was trimmed by 1 base and the J gene end by 4 bases; junction bases not matched to a gene: 6. The CDR3 consists of 16 residues. Germline V gene data show CDR1 as ENHRY and CDR2 as SYGVKD. No infections or other immune events were documented during collection. The gene calls are TRBV10-3 and TRBJ1-2, with TRBD1 matching 10 bases. The TCR comes from a person aged 18-69 years in good health. Sequenced input: blood. In DNA form, the CDR3 reads TGTGCCATCAGTGAGTTCCGGGACAGGGGCGGCTATGGCTACACCTTC. It codes for CAISEFRDRGGYGYTF.